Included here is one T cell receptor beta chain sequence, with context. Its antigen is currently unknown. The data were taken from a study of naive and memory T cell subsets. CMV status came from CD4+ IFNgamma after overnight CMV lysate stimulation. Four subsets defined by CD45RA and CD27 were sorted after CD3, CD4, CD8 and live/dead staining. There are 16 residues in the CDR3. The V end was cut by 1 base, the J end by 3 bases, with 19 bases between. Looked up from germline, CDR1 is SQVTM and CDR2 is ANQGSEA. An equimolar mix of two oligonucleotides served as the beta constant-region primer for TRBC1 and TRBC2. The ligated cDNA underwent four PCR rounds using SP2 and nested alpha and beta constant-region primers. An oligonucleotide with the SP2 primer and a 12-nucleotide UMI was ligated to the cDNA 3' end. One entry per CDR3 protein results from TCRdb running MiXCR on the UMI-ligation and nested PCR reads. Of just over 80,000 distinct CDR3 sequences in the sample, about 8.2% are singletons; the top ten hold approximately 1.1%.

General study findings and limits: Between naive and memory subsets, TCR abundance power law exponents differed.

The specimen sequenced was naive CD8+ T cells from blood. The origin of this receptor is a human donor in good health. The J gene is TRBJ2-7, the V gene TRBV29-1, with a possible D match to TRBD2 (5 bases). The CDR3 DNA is TGCAGCGTTGAAGGACGGAGTGGTGGAGGAGGCTACGAGCAGTACTTC. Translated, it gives CSVEGRSGGGGYEQYF.